The clone carrying this TCR beta chain was recorded a few times. The antigen is unknown. These data come from a study of cytomegalovirus exposure and HLA in healthy donors. PCR involved 60 Vbeta and 13 Jbeta primers. Clones were sequenced by immunoSEQ multiplex PCR, and TCRdb holds only the in-frame ones, with some missing. The sample yields about 130,000 clones, about 80% seen once. Germline V gene sequence: CDR1 SGHVS, CDR2 FQNEAQ. This CDR3 has 15 residues. Deletions cut 6 bases from V and 5 bases from J, with 18 bases between. General study points: In a later analysis, HLA-associated beta chains showed higher expansion and lower generation probabilities than comparable chains.

What was sequenced was PBMCs. The chain uses TRBV7-8 and TRBJ2-3; TRBD1 might be the D (6 bases). This TCR came from a human donor in good health. DNA for the CDR3: TGTGCCAGCAGGGGACAAGAGCGGAAGAGAGATACGCAGTATTTT. Residues: CASRGQERKRDTQYF.